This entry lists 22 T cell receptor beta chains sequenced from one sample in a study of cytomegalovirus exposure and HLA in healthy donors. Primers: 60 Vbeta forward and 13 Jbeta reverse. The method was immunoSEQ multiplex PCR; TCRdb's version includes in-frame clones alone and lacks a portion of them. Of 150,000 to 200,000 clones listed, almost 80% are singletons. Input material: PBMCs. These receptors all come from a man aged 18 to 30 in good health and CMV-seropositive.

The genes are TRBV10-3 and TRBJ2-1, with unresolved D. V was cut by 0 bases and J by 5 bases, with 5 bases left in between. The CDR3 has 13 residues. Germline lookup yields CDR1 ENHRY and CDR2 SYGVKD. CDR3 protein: CAISESSDNEQFF. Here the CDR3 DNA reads TGTGCCATCAGTGAGTCGTCCGACAATGAGCAGTTCTTC.

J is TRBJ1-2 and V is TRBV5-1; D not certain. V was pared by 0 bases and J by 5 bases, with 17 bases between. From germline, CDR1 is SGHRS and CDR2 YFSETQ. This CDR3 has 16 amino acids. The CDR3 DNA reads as TGCGCCAGCAGCTTGGACAGTCTCAATACACTTTATGGCTACACCTTC. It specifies CASSLDSLNTLYGYTF.

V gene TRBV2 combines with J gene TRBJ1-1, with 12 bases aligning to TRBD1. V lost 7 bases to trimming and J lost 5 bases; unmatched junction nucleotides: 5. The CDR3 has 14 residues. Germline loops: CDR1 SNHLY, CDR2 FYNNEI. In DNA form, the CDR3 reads TGTGCCAGCACTGGGGACAGGGGGCGAACTGAAGCTTTCTTT. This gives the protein CASTGDRGRTEAFF. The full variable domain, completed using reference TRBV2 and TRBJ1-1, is EPEVTQTPSHQVTQMGQEVILRCVPISNHLYFYWYRQILGQKVEFLVSFYNNEISEKSEIFDDQFSVERPDGSNFTLKIRSTKLEDSAMYFCASTGDRGRTEAFFGQGTRLTVV.

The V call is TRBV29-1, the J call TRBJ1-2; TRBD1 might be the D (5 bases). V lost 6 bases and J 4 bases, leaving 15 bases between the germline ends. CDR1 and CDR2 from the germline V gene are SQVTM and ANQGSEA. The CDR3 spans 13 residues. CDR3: CSVPTARGYGYTF. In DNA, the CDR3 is TGCAGCGTCCCGACAGCAAGAGGCTATGGCTACACCTTC.

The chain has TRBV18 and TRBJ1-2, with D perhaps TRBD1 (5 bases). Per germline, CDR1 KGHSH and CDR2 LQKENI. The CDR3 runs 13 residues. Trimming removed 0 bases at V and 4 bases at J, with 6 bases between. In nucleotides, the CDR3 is TGTGCCAGCTCACCACCGGGGGGCTATGGCTACACCTTC. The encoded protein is CASSPPGGYGYTF.

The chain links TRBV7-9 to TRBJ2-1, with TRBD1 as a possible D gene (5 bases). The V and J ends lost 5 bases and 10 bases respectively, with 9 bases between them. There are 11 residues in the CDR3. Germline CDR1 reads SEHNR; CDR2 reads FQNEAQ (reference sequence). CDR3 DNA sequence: TGTGCCAGCAGCCAGGGAAGGGAGCAGTTCTTC. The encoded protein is CASSQGREQFF.

The CDR3 reads CASSDGPNTEAFF. Here the CDR3 DNA reads TGTGCCAGCAGCGATGGCCCGAACACTGAAGCTTTCTTT. V gene TRBV9 combines with J gene TRBJ1-1, with D hard to call. V lost 3 bases, J lost 1 base, and 7 bases lay in between. The germline CDR1 and CDR2 sequences are SGDLS and YYNGEE. The CDR3 sequence is 13 residues long.

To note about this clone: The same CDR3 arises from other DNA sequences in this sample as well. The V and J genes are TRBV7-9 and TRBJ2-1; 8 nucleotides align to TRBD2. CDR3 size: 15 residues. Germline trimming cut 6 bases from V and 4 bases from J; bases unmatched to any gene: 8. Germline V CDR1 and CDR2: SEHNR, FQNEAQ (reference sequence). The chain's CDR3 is CASSSLAVNYNEQFF. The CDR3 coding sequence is TGTGCCAGCAGTTCACTAGCGGTTAATTACAATGAGCAGTTCTTC. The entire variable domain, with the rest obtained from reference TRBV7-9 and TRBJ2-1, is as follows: DTGVSQNPRHKITKRGQNVTFRCDPISEHNRLYWYRQTLGQGPEFLTYFQNEAQLEKSRLLSDRFSAERPKGSFSTLEIQRTEQGDSAMYLCASSSLAVNYNEQFFGPGTRLTVL.

The CDR3 protein is CASSLSTEVNEQFF. Written as DNA, the CDR3 is TGTGCCAGCAGCCTCTCCACGGAGGTCAATGAGCAGTTCTTC. The chain couples TRBV7-3 to TRBJ2-1; TRBD2 is a possible D gene (5 bases). Trimming took off 5 bases at V and 6 bases at J, with 14 bases between the two ends. CDR1 and CDR2 from the germline V gene are SGHTA and FQGTGA. This CDR3 contains 14 residues.

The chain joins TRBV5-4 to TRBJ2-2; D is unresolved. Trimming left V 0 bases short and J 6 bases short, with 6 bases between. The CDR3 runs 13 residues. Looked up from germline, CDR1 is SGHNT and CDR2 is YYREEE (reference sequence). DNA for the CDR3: TGTGCCAGCAGCTTGGCTGGGCCCGGGGAGCTGTTTTTT. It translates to CASSLAGPGELFF. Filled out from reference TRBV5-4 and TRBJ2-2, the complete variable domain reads ETGVTQSPTHLIKTRGQQVTLRCSSQSGHNTVSWYQQALGQGPQFIFQYYREEENGRGNFPPRFSGLQFPNYSSELNVNALELDDSALYLCASSLAGPGELFFGEGSRLTVL.

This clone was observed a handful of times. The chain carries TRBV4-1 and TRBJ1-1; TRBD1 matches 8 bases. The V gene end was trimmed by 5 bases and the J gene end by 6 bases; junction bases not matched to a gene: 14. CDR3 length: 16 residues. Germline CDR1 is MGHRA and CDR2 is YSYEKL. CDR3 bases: TGCGCCAGCAGCTTCGGAATGGACAGGGAGCGGGCTGAAGCTTTCTTT. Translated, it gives CASSFGMDRERAEAFF.

CDR3: CASRLTGGSSYNEQFF. The CDR3 DNA reads TGTGCCAGCAGACTGACAGGGGGCAGCTCCTACAATGAGCAGTTCTTC. The gene calls are TRBV27 and TRBJ2-1; 10 bases map to TRBD1. J lost 0 bases, V lost 6 bases, and 5 bases had no gene match. The germline CDR1 and CDR2 sequences are MNHEY and SMNVEV (reference sequence). The CDR3 consists of 16 residues.

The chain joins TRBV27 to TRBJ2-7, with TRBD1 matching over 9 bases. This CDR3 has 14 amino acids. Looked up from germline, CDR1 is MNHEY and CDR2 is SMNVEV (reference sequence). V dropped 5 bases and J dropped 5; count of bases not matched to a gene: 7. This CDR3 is CASSPGTGWDEQYF. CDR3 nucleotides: TGTGCCAGCAGTCCCGGGACAGGGTGGGACGAGCAGTACTTC.

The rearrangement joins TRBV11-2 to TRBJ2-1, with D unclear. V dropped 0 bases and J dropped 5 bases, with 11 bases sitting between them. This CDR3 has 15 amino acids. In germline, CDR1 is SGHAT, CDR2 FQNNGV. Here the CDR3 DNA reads TGTGCCAGCAGCTTAGAACCCAGTCCCCACAATGAGCAGTTCTTC. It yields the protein CASSLEPSPHNEQFF.

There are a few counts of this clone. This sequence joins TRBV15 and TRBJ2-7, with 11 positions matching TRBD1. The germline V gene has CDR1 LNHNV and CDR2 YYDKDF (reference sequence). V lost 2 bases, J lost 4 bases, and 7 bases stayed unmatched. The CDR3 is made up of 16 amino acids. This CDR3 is CATSRWRGTGGYEQYF. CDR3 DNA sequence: TGTGCCACCAGCAGATGGCGGGGGACAGGGGGATACGAGCAGTACTTC. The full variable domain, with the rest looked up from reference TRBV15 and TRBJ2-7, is DAMVIQNPRYQVTQFGKPVTLSCSQTLNHNVMYWYQQKSSQAPKLLFHYYDKDFNNEADTPDNFQSRRPNTSFCFLDIRSPGLGDTAMYLCATSRWRGTGGYEQYFGPGTRLTVT.

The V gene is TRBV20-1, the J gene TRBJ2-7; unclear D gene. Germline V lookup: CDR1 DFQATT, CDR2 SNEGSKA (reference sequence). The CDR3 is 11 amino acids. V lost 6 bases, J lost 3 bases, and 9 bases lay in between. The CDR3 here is CSAQLVYEQYF. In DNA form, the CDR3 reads TGCAGTGCCCAACTCGTCTACGAGCAGTACTTC.

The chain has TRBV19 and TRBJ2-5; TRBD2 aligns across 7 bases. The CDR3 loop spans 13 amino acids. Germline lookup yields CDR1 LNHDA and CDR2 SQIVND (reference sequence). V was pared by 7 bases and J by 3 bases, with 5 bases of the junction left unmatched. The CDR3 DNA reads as TGTGCCAGTAAGGGGACTAACGAAGAGACCCAGTACTTC. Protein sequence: CASKGTNEETQYF.

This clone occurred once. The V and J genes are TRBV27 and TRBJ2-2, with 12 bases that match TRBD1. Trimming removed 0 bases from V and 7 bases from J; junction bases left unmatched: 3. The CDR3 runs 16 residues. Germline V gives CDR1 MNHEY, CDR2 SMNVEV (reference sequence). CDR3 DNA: TGTGCCAGCAGTTTATCAGGGACAGGGGGCAGCGGGGAGCTGTTTTTT. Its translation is CASSLSGTGGSGELFF.

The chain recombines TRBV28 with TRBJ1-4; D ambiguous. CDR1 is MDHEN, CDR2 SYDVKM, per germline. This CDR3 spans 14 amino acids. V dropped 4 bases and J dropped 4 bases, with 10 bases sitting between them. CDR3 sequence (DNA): TGTGCCAGCAGTTCCCCTCAGGTTAATGAAAAACTGTTTTTT. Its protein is CASSSPQVNEKLFF. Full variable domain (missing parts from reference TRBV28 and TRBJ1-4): DVKVTQSSRYLVKRTGEKVFLECVQDMDHENMFWYRQDPGLGLRLIYFSYDVKMKEKGDIPEGYSVSREKKERFSLILESASTNQTSMYLCASSSPQVNEKLFFGSGTQLSVL.

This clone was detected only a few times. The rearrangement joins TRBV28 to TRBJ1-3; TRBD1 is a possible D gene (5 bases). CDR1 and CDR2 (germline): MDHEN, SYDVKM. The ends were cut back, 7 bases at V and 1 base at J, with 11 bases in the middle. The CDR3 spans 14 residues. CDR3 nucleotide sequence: TGTGCCAGCAAATTCGGGGGTTCTGGAAACACCATATATTTT. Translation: CASKFGGSGNTIYF.

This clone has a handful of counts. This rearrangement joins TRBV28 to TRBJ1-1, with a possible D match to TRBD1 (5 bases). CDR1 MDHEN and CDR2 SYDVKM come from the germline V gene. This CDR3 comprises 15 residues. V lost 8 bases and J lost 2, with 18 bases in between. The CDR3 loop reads CASCPWGGQNTEAFF. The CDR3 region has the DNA TGTGCCAGCTGCCCGTGGGGCGGTCAAAACACTGAAGCTTTCTTT.

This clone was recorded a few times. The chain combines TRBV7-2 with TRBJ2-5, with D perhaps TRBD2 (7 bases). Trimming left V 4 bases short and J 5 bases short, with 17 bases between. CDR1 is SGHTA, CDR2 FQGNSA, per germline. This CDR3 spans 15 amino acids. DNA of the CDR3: TGTGCCAGCAGCTGGGAGGGGGGAGTCGGGGAGACCCAGTACTTC. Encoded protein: CASSWEGGVGETQYF.